This entry describes one TCR beta chain. Its target is unknown. Other DNA sequences in this specimen translate into the identical CDR3. The sample originates from a study of shared clonotypes between healthy human individuals. As for the study in general: Used for every donor were three CD4 naive, three CD4 memory, two CD8 naive and one CD8 memory plate.

CD45RO-negative, CCR7-positively selected cells formed the naive CD8 fraction, excluding terminally differentiated effector memory CD45RA+ cells. V was cut by 4 bases and J by 1 base, with 12 bases left in between. The CDR3 extends over 14 amino acids. Germline CDR1 and CDR2: SGHDT and YYEEEE. Assay used: immunoSEQ multiplex PCR; TCRdb lists only in-frame clones, some missing. The sample contains about 1,900,000 clones, about 95% of which appear only once. General observations from the study: Clonotypes shared by all four sorted-subset donors had higher generation probabilities than non-shared clonotypes. Around 5.3% of naive CD4 clonotypes were shared across four donors. Clonotype sharing across donors was expected to vary with sequencing depth.

The sequence was collected from a man younger than 35 in good health. Sequencing was carried out using naive CD8+ T cells sorted from blood. The genes are TRBV5-6 and TRBJ2-7; D unclear. CDR3 DNA sequence: TGTGCCAGCAGCCTGGATGGTAGTTCCTACGAGCAGTACTTC. Translating it yields CASSLDGSSYEQYF. Full variable domain (outside the CDR3, taken from reference TRBV5-6 and TRBJ2-7): DAGVTQSPTHLIKTRGQQVTLRCSPKSGHDTVSWYQQALGQGPQFIFQYYEEEERQRGNFPDRFSGHQFPNYSSELNVNALLLGDSALYLCASSLDGSSYEQYFGPGTRLTVT.